This TCR beta chain was captured in a study of beta chain features in type 1 diabetes. What was sequenced were expressed TCRB transcripts, since all of the isolated RNA had been reverse transcribed. Using immunoSEQ multiplex PCR, the repertoire was profiled, and TCRdb retains in-frame clones only, with some absent. The table has 150,000 or so clones, approximately 9.9% seen once. The CDR3 sequence is 14 residues long. Germline values: CDR1 MNHNY, CDR2 SVGAGI (reference sequence). V gave up 2 bases and J gave up 5 bases; unmatched junction bases: 5. The sequenced sample was central memory CD4+ T cells from blood. This chain uses TRBV6-6 with TRBJ2-7; 8 positions agree with TRBD1. The TCR was taken from a woman aged 18-29 years in good health. The DNA of the CDR3 is TGTGCCAGCAGTTACCGGACAGGGCGGGACGAGCAGTACTTC. Its translation: CASSYRTGRDEQYF.